One sample yielded the 10 T cell receptor beta chains listed below, sequenced in a study of blood T cells in healthy people across ages. Through a sample-barcoded 5' primer and a J-beta primer mix, a second PCR was run for roughly 6 to 11 cycles. TCRdb reprocessed the 5' RACE reads via MiXCR and lists one record per CDR3 protein. The data hold under 1 million distinct CDR3 sequences, with about 42% observed a single time. The source material was blood. The receptors were gathered from a man aged 55 to 70 in good health.

The chain uses TRBV25-1 and TRBJ1-6, with 10 bases identical to TRBD1. V trimming: 2 bases; J trimming: 9 bases; junction bases outside the gene matches: 4. Germline CDR1 is MGHDK and CDR2 is SYGVNS. The CDR3 contains 15 residues. The CDR3 loop reads CASSEGGTGVSPLHF. The CDR3 coding sequence is TGTGCCAGCAGTGAAGGGGGGACAGGGGTTTCACCCCTCCACTTT.

The V call is TRBV20-1, the J call TRBJ2-7; 7 nucleotides line up with TRBD2. This CDR3 has 10 residues. The germline gives CDR1 DFQATT, CDR2 SNEGSKA (reference sequence). CDR3 in DNA: TGCAGGGCTGGGACTAACGAGCAGTACTTC. This translates into CRAGTNEQYF.

This clonotype was picked up a small number of times. The V gene is TRBV5-6, the J gene TRBJ2-1, with TRBD1 identical over 7 bases. The V gene's germline CDR1 is SGHDT and CDR2 YYEEEE. The CDR3 totals 13 residues. Trimming removed 1 base from V and 8 bases from J; junction bases left unmatched: 3. The chain's CDR3 is CASSLWGTDEQFF. The CDR3 DNA is TGTGCCAGCAGCTTGTGGGGGACAGATGAGCAGTTCTTC.

This clonotype was detected a few times. The chain joins TRBV4-3 to TRBJ2-5, with D maybe TRBD2 (6 bases). Germline CDR1 is LGHNA and CDR2 is YSLEER. V shed 4 bases and J shed 13 bases, with 22 bases lying between them. The CDR3 is 14 amino acids. CDR3 loop: CASSLGETSEGLYF. The CDR3 DNA reads TGCGCCAGCAGCCTAGGAGAGACATCGGAGGGACTGTACTTC.

The rearrangement uses TRBV20-1 and TRBJ2-1; 8 bases line up with TRBD1. Germline CDR1 and CDR2: DFQATT and SNEGSKA (reference sequence). The CDR3 has 15 residues. V gave up 6 bases and J gave up 7 bases; unmatched junction bases: 14. The CDR3 loop is CSATRQGRTLNEQFF. Here the CDR3 DNA reads TGCAGTGCCACGAGACAGGGGAGGACCTTGAATGAGCAGTTCTTC.

In DNA, the CDR3 is TGCAGTGCTCCTGGCCCGACTAGCGGGGGGGCCCACTCCTACAATGAGCAGTTCTTC. Protein sequence: CSAPGPTSGGAHSYNEQFF. This sequence joins TRBV20-1 and TRBJ2-1; TRBD2 agrees at 14 bases. The CDR3 covers 19 residues. The germline V gene encodes CDR1 DFQATT and CDR2 SNEGSKA (reference sequence). V lost 5 bases and J lost 0; bases outside the gene matches: 12.

The chain couples TRBV27 to TRBJ2-1; TRBD1 matches 12 bases. Losses at the gene ends were 5 bases for V and 0 bases for J; bases not matched to a gene: 11. Germline loops: CDR1 MNHEY, CDR2 SMNVEV (reference sequence). This CDR3 is 19 amino acids long. The CDR3 coding sequence is TGTGCCAGCAGTCCCGGGACAGGGGGCGTCTGGCACTCCTACAATGAGCAGTTCTTC. This codes for CASSPGTGGVWHSYNEQFF.

This chain links TRBV24-1 with TRBJ1-5; 7 nucleotides line up with TRBD1. The V and J ends lost 4 bases and 7 bases, in that order; junction bases with no gene match: 3. The germline V gene has CDR1 KGHDR and CDR2 SFDVKD. The CDR3 is made up of 13 amino acids. For the CDR3, the DNA is TGTGCCACCAGTGAGACAGGGAACCAGCCCCAGCATTTT. Translated: CATSETGNQPQHF.

V is TRBV20-1 and J is TRBJ2-7; D is ambiguous. The CDR3 length is 12 residues. Trimming removed 0 bases from V and 9 bases from J, with 12 bases in between. Germline-derived CDR1 and CDR2 are DFQATT and SNEGSKA (reference sequence). The CDR3 reads CSARDPPYAQYF. CDR3 bases: TGCAGTGCTAGAGATCCCCCCTATGCGCAGTACTTC.

The chain employs TRBV25-1 and TRBJ2-3, with 7 bases matching TRBD2. The CDR3 contains 12 residues. Germline CDR1 MGHDK, CDR2 SYGVNS. V trimming: 6 bases; J trimming: 6 bases; junction bases outside the gene matches: 3. The CDR3 coding sequence is TGTGCCAGCAGGGGGGAGGGGGATACGCAGTATTTT. It translates to CASRGEGDTQYF.